This TCR beta chain was captured in a study of cytomegalovirus exposure and HLA in healthy donors listed by TCRdb under 2017. About the investigation overall: According to an earlier analysis of a few hundred of the donors, some 170 million T cells yielded 90 million to 130 million unique TCR beta sequences and approximately 300 Gb of sequence data. An early release that covered 500 to 800 HLA-typed donors contained approximately 290 gigabases of sequencing data and about 84 million unique TCR sequences. Of the approximately 400 genotyped donors, 65% to 90% fell in the genetic ancestry cluster associated with self-reported Caucasian donors. The aim of the study was to test whether cataloging public T cell receptors could identify signatures of past pathogen exposure. The study profiled the T cell repertoires of hundreds of subjects by immunosequencing and related them to cytomegalovirus serostatus. Along with the approximately 700-subject first cohort, a separate validation cohort of around 120 different subjects was used. To predict cytomegalovirus infection status, the study brought together high-throughput TCR immunosequencing, statistical association of individual TCRs with disease status, and machine learning. A later analysis re-analyzed previously published TCR beta repertoires from hundreds of donors and added high-resolution HLA genotyping to study TCR occurrence patterns. Rather than using new phenotypic data, the later analysis identified candidate immune exposures from TCR beta sequences and from how often those sequences occurred across donors. An earlier analysis of 450 to 750 of the donors used high-throughput TCR beta sequencing to judge whether each TCR beta V gene segment behaved as functional or pseudogenic. Donor age, sex, ethnicity and CMV serostatus were compiled alongside the repertoire data. In a later genetic analysis, genome-wide SNP genotypes for 398 of the 666 donors were used, and that subset was treated as a discovery cohort. Every repertoire in the discovery cohort had been generated on one and the same sequencing platform. Both class I and class II loci were covered by HLA typing, at four-digit resolution. Typing coverage varied by locus: about 620-640 donors for A, B, C, DRB1 and DQB1; about 520 for DQA1; about 600 for DPA1; approximately 470 for DPB1. A few DR-DQ haplotypes were treated as single units for association and clustering because of strong linkage in the cohort. Among around 400 genotyped donors of the cohort, an average of around 250,000 unique TCR beta nucleotide sequences was sequenced per donor, of which approximately 19% were non-productive.

With respect to this clone: No cognate antigen has been identified for it. The record has no base qualities; no much larger clone is one base away.

The paper's findings and limits, for the study overall: The 87-base-pair reads could not distinguish some IMGT-functional V segments, including TRBV6-2 and TRBV6-3, so those segments were excluded. The sequencing pipeline was judged likely to have produced a cluster of highly shared sequence variants as a technical artifact. While some public TCRs were present in many individuals, most TCR sequences turned up only very rarely across donors. For the cohort, immune exposure information was limited to CMV serostatus. A later analysis associated around 16,000 TCR beta sequences with specific HLA alleles at a false discovery rate of 0.05. In a later analysis, most CMV-associated TCR beta chains were found to appear HLA-restricted, with HLA associations seemingly driven largely by CMV exposure. Several of the top co-occurrence clusters appeared to be linked to parvovirus B19, influenza, CMV and Epstein-Barr virus, according to a later analysis. In a later genetic analysis, a missense DCLRE1C variant was associated with V-gene and J-gene trimming of TCR beta chains, and the association was replicated in an independent cohort. Correlated functional status among segregating V segments might reflect linkage disequilibrium, but an unknown experimental factor could not be ruled out. A further reported finding was that TCR beta sequences accurately predicted the HLA-A and HLA-B alleles for most subjects in the first cohort. This cohort had only TCR beta chains sequenced, and the lack of alpha or paired-chain data limited which features could be detected. Because some donors lacked HLA typing at each locus, the association tests relied only on the typed subset. Broadly in line with IMGT annotations, most TCR beta V segments showed up in productive rearrangements about 87% or about 30% of the time in an earlier analysis of 450 to 600 of the donors. A later analysis found that TCR association rates varied across HLA loci, with DRB1 alleles showing the most associated TCRs and HLA-C alleles the fewest. A later genetic analysis reported fewer N-insertions in productive TCRs among donors in an Asian-associated ancestry cluster than the approximately 700-donor mean. The classifier was reported to diagnose cytomegalovirus status with high specificity and sensitivity in both the original cohort and the validation cohort. The authors suggested that the approach could potentially be generalized to other disease states and immunological phenotypes. Roughly uniform sequencing depth across donors was assumed in presence/absence analyses, although this assumption may not hold. A few of the identified cytomegalovirus-associated TCR beta chains were confirmed in vitro to be specific for cytomegalovirus antigens. A total of roughly 160 TCR beta chains were listed by the study as associated with cytomegalovirus. Strong co-occurrence of HLA alleles, especially DR and DQ, made assigning TCR associations to individual alleles difficult. Around 16 rarely observed V segments, including chromosome 9 orphons, were excluded from the earlier analysis of just under 600 of the donors because counts were too low. In a later analysis, HLA-associated TCR beta chains were found to be more clonally expanded and to have lower generation probabilities than equally common non-associated chains.

Reading from cysteine to phenylalanine, the CDR3 counts 15 amino acids. The kept DNA is CDR3 alone, 45 bases in frame from the first base. Trimming costs V 7 bases and J 2 bases, and their ends lie 17 bases apart. The germline V gene yields SNHLY for CDR1 and FYNNEI for CDR2. The cohort was made up of 666 healthy bone marrow donors. All cohort members were sampled while nominally healthy, although unrecorded immune exposures were likely present. The donor was CMV seropositive and was included in the group of 289 seropositive cohort members. Every donor gave a peripheral blood sample, and the peripheral blood mononuclear cells from that sample were used for TCR beta sequencing. Genomic DNA was extracted from the blood cell samples with the Qiagen DNeasy Blood Extraction Kit. Libraries came from the immunoSEQ multiplex PCR assay. For the multiplex PCR, a mixture combining 60 forward primers for TCR Vbeta segments and 13 reverse primers for TCR Jbeta segments was used. The CDR3 region of rearranged TCR beta genes was amplified from genomic DNA with a multiplex PCR assay. On the Illumina HiSeq System, the amplified TCR beta libraries were sequenced as 87-base-pair reads. In the paper's pipeline: A later analysis tallied around 82 million unique TCR beta chains across the 600 to 700 repertoires, and approximately 9.9 million of those chains were shared by two or more donors. Raw reads were error-corrected and collapsed into unique sequences with a nearest-neighbor algorithm that merged closely related sequences to remove PCR and sequencing errors. V, D and J gene segments were assigned by aligning CDR3 sequences to IMGT reference sequences. For a sequence to be retained, a match of at least six nucleotides was required to both a V gene segment and a J gene segment. Rearrangements were called productive when the CDR3 lacked stop codons and stayed in frame with V and J; all others were non-productive. Following IMGT convention, CDR3 was defined as the stretch from the second conserved V-encoded cysteine up to the conserved J-encoded phenylalanine. Sequences without an unambiguous match to a single V gene segment were excluded from the earlier analysis of a few hundred of the donors. An earlier analysis of fewer than 750 of the donors classified V segments as functional when productive rearrangements were above 56.7% and as segregating when the standard deviation between donors was above 5%. To diagnose cytomegalovirus status from the catalog of TCR beta chain sequences, a statistical classification framework was built. A later analysis assigned V and J genes by comparing TCR nucleotide sequences with IMGT/GENE-DB human TR gene sequences. In a later analysis, CDR3 sequences and most-parsimonious VDJ recombination scenarios were assigned using the TCRdist pipeline. In a later analysis, each TCR beta chain was defined by its CDR3 amino acid sequence together with its V-gene family, and reads lacking a unique V-gene family were excluded. As a way to deal with suspected cross-contamination and a sequencing artifact, a later analysis dropped 640 or so nucleotide sequences that were highly shared and had low generation probability. In a later analysis, a clonal expansion index was calculated for each public chain from normalized within-repertoire ranks of inferred template counts. A later analysis computed generation probabilities with a VDJ recombination model fitted to out-of-frame rearrangements, and checked the results against IGoR. In a later analysis, TCR-TCR, TCR-HLA and TCR-CMV co-occurrence was scored with hypergeometric tests, and a repertoire-size bias correction was applied to TCR pairs. False discovery rates were estimated in a later analysis by permuting HLA or CMV assignments 20 times. A later analysis grouped co-occurring TCRs with DBSCAN, adding TCRdist sequence similarity when clustering within HLA-allele-positive subsets. For co-occurrence clustering, repertoires with fewer than 30,000 or more than 120,000 public chains were excluded, along with four or five repertoires with anomalous nucleotide sharing. TCRdb mirrors the immuneACCESS table, restricted to in-frame sequences. Some clones are absent from its copies; in checked studies, under half trace to an unresolved V gene, and the reason for the others is unknown. V, J and clone size are those of that table, while D and trimming were read from the DNA. For this sample the table gives 160,000 or so clones, of which roughly 76% were detected only once. Jointly, the top ten make up roughly 4.4% of the sample.

Sequenced sample: PBMCs. The source is a woman younger than 30 in good health and CMV-seropositive. Rearrangement joined TRBV2 to TRBJ2-5; TRBD2 could be the D gene, as 6 bases match. Here the CDR3 is given as CASKIARGLQETQYF. The base sequence is TGTGCCAGCAAGATCGCCCGGGGACTTCAAGAGACCCAGTACTTC.